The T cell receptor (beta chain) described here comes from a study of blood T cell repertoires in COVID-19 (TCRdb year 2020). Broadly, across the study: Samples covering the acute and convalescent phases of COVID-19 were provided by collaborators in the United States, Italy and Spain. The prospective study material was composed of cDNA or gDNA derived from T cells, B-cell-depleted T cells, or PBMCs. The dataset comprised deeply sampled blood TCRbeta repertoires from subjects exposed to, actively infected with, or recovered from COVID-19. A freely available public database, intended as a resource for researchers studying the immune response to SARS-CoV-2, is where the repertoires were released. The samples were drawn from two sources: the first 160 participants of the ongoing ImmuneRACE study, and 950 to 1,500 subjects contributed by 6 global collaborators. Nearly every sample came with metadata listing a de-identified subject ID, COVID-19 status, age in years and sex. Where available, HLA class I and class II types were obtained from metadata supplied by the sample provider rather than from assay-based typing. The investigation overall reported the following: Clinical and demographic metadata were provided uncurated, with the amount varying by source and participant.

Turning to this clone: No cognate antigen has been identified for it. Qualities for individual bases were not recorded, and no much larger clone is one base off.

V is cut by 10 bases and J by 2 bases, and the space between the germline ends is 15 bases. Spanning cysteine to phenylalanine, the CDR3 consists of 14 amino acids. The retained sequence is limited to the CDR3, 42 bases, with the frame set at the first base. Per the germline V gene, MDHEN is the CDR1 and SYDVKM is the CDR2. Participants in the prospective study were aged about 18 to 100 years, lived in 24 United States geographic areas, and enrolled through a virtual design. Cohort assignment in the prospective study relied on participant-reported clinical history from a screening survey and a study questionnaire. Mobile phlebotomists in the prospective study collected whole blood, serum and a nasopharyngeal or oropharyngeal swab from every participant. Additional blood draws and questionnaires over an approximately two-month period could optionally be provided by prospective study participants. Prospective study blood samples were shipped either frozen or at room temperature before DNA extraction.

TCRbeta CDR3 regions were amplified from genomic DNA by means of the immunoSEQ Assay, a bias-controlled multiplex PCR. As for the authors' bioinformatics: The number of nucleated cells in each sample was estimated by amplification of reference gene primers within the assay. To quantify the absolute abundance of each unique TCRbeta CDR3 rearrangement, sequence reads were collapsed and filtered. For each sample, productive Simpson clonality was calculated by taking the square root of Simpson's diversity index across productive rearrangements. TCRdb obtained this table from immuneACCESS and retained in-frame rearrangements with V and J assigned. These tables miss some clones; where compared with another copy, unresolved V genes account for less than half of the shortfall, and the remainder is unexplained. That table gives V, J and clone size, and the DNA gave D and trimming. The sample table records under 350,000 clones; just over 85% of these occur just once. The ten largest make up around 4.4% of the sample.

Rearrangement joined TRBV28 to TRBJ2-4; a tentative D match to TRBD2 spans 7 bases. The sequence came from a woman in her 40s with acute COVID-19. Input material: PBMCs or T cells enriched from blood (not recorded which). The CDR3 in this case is CAIQGGGTKNIQYF. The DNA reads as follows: TGTGCCATACAGGGCGGGGGAACCAAAAACATTCAGTACTTC.